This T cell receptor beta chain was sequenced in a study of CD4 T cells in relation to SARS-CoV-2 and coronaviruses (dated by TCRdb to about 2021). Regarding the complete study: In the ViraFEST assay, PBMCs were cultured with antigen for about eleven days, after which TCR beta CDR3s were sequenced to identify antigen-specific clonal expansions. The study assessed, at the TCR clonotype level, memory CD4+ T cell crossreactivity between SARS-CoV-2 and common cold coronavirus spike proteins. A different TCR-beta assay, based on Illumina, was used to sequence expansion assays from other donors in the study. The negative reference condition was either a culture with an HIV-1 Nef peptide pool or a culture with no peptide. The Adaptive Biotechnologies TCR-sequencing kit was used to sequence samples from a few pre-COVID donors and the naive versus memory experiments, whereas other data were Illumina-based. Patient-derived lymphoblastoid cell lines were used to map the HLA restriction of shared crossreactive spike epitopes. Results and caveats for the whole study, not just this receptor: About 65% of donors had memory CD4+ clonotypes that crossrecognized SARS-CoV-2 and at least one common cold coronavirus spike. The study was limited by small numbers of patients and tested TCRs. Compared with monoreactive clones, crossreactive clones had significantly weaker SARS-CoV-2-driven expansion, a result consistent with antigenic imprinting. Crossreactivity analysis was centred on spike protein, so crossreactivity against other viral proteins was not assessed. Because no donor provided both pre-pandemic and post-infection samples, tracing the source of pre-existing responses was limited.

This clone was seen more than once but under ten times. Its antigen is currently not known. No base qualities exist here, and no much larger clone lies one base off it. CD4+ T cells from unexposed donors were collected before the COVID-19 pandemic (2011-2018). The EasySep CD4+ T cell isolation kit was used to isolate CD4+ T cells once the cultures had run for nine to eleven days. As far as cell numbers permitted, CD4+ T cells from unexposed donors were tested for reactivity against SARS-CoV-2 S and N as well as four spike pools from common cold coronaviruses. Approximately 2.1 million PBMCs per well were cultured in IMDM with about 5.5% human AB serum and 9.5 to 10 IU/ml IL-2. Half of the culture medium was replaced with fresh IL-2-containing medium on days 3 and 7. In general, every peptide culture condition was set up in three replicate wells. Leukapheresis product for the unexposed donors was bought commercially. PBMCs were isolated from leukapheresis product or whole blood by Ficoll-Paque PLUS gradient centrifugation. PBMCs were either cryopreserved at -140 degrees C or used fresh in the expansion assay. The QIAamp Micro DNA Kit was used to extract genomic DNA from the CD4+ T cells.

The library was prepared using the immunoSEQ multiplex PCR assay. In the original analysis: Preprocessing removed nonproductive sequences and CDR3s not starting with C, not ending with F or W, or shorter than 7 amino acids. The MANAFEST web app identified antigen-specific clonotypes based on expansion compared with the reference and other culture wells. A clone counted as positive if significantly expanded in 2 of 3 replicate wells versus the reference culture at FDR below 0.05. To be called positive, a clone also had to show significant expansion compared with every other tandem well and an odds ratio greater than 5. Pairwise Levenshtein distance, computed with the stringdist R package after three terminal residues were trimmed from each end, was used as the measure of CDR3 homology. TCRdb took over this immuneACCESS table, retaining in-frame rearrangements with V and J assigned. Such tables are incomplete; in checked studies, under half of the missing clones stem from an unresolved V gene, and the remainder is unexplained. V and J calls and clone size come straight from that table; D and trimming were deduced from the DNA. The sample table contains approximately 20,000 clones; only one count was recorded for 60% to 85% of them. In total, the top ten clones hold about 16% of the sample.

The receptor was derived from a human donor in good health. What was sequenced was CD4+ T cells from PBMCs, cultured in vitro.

The CDR3 region: CASTTPMGGQDTGELFF. The nucleotide sequence is given as TGCGCCAGCACCACCCCGATGGGGGGGCAGGACACCGGGGAGCTGTTTTTT. The chain is assembled from TRBV10-2 and TRBJ2-2; the best D guess is TRBD2, with 7 bases matching. From the germline V gene, CDR1 is WSHSY and CDR2 is SAAADI. The CDR3 numbers 17 residues from cysteine through phenylalanine. The DNA shown is the 51-base CDR3, in frame from base 1. The junction shows trimming of 7 bases on V and 3 bases on J, plus 21 bases between the germline ends.